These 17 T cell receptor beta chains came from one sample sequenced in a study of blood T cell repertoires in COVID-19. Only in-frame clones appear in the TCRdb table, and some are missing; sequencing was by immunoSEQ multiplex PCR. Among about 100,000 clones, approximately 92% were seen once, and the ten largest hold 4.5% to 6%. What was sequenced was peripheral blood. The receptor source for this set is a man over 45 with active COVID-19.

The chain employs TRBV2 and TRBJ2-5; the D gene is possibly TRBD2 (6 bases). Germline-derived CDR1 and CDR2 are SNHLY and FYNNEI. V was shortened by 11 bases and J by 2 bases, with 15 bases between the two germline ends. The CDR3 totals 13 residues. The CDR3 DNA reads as TGTGCCTACACGCGGACTACTCAAGAGACCCAGTACTTC. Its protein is CAYTRTTQETQYF.

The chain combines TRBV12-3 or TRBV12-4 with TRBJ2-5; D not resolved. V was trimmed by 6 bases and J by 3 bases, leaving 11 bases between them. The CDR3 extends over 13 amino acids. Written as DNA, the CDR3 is TGTGCCAGCAGGTACCGGTTTAAAGAGACCCAGTACTTC. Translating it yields CASRYRFKETQYF.

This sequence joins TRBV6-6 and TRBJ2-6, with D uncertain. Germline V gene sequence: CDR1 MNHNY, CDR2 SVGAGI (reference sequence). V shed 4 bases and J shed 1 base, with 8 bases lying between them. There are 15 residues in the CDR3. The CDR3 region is CASSFPRSGANVLTF. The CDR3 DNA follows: TGTGCCAGCAGTTTTCCCAGGTCTGGGGCCAACGTCCTGACTTTC.

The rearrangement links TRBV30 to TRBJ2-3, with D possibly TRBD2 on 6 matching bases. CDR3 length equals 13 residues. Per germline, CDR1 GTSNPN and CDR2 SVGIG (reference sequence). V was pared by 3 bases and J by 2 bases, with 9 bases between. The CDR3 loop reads CAWRSGYTDTQYF. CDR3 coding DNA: TGTGCCTGGAGAAGCGGGTACACAGATACGCAGTATTTT.

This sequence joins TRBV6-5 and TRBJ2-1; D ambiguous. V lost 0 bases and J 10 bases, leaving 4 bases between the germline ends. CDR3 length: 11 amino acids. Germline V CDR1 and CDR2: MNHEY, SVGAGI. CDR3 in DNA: TGTGCCAGCAGTTACTCGCGAGAGCAGTTCTTC. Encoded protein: CASSYSREQFF.

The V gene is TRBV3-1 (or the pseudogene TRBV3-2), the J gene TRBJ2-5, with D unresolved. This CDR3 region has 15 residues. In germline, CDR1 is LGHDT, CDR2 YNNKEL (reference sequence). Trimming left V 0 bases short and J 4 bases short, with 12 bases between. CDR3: CASSQDQTFGETQYF. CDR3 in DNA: TGTGCCAGCAGCCAAGACCAGACTTTCGGAGAGACCCAGTACTTC.

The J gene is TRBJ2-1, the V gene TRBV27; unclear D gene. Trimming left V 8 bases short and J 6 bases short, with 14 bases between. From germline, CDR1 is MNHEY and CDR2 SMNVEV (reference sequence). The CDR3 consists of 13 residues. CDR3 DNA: TGTGCCAGCCTGTTCCGACACCGCAATGAGCAGTTCTTC. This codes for CASLFRHRNEQFF.

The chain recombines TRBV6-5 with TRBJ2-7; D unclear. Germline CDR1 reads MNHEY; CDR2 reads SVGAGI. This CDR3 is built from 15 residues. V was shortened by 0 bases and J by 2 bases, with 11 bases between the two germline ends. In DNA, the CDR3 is TGTGCCAGCAGTTACTCTACCAAAAGAGCCTACGAGCAGTACTTC. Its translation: CASSYSTKRAYEQYF.

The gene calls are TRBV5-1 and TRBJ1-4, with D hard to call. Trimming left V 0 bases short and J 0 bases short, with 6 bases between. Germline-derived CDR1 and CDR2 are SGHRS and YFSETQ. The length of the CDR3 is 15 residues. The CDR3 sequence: CASSLDPSTNEKLFF. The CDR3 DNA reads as TGCGCCAGCAGCTTGGATCCATCAACTAATGAAAAACTGTTTTTT. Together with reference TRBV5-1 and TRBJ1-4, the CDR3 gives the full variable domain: KAGVTQTPRYLIKTRGQQVTLSCSPISGHRSVSWYQQTPGQGLQFLFEYFSETQRNKGNFPGRFSGRQFSNSRSEMNVSTLELGDSALYLCASSLDPSTNEKLFFGSGTQLSVL.

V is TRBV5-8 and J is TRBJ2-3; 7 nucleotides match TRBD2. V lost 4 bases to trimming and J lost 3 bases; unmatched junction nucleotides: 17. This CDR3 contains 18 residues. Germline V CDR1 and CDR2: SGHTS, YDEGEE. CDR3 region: CASSPALAGVLMTDTQYF. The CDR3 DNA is TGTGCCAGCAGCCCCGCCCTGGCGGGAGTGTTAATGACAGATACGCAGTATTTT.

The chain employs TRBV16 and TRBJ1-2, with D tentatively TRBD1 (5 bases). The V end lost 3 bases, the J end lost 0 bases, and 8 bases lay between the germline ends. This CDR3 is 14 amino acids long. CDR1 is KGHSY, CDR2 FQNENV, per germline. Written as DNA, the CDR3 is TGTGCCAGCAGCCAGGGACTGACTAACTATGGCTACACCTTC. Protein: CASSQGLTNYGYTF.

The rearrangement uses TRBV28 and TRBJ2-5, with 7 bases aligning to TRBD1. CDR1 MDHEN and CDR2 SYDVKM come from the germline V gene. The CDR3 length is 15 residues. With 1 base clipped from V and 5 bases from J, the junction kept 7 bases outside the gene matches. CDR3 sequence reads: CASSLSGGESETQYF. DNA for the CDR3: TGTGCCAGCAGTTTATCAGGGGGAGAATCTGAGACCCAGTACTTC. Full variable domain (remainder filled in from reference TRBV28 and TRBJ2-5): DVKVTQSSRYLVKRTGEKVFLECVQDMDHENMFWYRQDPGLGLRLIYFSYDVKMKEKGDIPEGYSVSREKKERFSLILESASTNQTSMYLCASSLSGGESETQYFGPGTRLLVL.

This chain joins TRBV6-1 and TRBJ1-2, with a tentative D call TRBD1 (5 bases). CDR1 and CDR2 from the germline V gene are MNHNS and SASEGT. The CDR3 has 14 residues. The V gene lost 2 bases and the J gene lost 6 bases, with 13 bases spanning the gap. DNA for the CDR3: TGTGCCAGCAGTGAACCAGGGCTTTCTGATGGCTACACCTTC. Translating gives CASSEPGLSDGYTF.

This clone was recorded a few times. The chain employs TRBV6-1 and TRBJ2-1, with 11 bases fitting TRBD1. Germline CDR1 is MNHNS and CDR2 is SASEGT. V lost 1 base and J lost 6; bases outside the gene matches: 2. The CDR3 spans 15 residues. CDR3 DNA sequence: TGTGCCAGCAGTGAAGGAGGGACAGGGGGCAATGAGCAGTTCTTC. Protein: CASSEGGTGGNEQFF.

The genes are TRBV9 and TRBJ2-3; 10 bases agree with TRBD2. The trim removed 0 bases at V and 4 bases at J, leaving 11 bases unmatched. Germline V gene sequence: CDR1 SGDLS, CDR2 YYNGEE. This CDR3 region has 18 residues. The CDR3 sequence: CASSVGPRSGRGSDTQYF. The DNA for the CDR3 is TGTGCCAGCAGCGTAGGCCCCAGGAGCGGGAGGGGGTCAGATACGCAGTATTTT.

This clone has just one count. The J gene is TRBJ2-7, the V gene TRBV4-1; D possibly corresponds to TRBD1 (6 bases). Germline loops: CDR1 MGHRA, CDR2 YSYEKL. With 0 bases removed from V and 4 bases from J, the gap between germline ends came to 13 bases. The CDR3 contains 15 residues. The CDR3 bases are TGCGCCAGCAGCCAAGATCCGGGACAAGATTACGAGCAGTACTTC. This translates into CASSQDPGQDYEQYF.

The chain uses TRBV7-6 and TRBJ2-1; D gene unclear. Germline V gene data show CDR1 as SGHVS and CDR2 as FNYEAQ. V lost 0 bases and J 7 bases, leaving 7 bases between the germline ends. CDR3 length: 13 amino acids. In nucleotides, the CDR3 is TGTGCCAGCAGCTTAGCGCAGAAGAATGAGCAGTTCTTC. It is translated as CASSLAQKNEQFF.